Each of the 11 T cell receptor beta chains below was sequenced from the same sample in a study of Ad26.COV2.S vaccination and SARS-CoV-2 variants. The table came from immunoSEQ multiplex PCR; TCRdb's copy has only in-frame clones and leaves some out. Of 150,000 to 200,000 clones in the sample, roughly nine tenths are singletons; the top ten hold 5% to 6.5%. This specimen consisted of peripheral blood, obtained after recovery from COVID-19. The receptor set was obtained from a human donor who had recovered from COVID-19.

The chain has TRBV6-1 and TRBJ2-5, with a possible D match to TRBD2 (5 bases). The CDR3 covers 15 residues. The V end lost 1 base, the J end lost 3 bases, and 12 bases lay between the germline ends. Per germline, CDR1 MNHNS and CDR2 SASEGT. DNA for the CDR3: TGTGCCAGCAGTGAAGGAGGGAGACTTAAAGAGACCCAGTACTTC. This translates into CASSEGGRLKETQYF.

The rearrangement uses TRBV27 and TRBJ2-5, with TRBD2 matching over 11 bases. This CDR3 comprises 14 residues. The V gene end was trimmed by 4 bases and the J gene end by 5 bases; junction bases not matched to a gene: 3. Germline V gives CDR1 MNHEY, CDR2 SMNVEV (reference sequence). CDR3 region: CASSSVAGGETQYF. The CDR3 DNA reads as TGTGCCAGCAGTTCAGTAGCGGGAGGGGAGACCCAGTACTTC.

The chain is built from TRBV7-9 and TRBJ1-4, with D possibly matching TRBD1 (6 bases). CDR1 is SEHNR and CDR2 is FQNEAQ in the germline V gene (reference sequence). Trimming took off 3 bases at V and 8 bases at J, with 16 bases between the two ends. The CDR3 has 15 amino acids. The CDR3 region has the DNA TGTGCCAGCAGCTTGGGACAAACGGCAGGAGAAAAACTGTTTTTT. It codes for CASSLGQTAGEKLFF.

The CDR3 DNA is TGTGCCAGCAGCAGCCACAGGGATCAGCCCCAGCATTTT. Its translation: CASSSHRDQPQHF. The chain carries TRBV5-6 and TRBJ1-5; perhaps TRBD1 as D (6 bases). Germline V gives CDR1 SGHDT, CDR2 YYEEEE. V was pared by 4 bases and J by 5 bases, with 10 bases between. The CDR3 contains 13 residues.

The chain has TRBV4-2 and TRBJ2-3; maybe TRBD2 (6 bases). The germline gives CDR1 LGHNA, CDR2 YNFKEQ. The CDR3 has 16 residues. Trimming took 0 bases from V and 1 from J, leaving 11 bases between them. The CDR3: CASSQDPGVRTDTQYF. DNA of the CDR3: TGTGCCAGCAGCCAAGACCCGGGGGTGCGCACAGATACGCAGTATTTT.

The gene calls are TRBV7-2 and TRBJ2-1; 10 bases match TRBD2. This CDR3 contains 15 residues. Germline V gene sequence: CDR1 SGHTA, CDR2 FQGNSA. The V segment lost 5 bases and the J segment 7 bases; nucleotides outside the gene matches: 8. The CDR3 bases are TGTGCCAGCAGCGCGGCTAGCGGGGGCTTTAATGAGCAGTTCTTC. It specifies CASSAASGGFNEQFF.

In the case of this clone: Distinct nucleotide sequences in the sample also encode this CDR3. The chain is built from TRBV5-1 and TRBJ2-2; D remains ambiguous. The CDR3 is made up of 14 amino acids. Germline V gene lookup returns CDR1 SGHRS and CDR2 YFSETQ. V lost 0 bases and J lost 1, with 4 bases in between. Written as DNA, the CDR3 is TGCGCCAGCAGCTTGGAAGGGAACACCGGGGAGCTGTTTTTT. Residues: CASSLEGNTGELFF. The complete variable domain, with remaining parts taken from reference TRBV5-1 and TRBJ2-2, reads KAGVTQTPRYLIKTRGQQVTLSCSPISGHRSVSWYQQTPGQGLQFLFEYFSETQRNKGNFPGRFSGRQFSNSRSEMNVSTLELGDSALYLCASSLEGNTGELFFGEGSRLTVL.

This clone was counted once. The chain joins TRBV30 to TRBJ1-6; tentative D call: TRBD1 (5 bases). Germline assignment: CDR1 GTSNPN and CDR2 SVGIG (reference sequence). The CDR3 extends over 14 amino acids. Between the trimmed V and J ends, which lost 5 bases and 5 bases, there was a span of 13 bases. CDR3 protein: CAWSREFNNSPLHF. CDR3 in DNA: TGTGCCTGGTCCAGGGAGTTTAATAATTCACCCCTCCACTTT.

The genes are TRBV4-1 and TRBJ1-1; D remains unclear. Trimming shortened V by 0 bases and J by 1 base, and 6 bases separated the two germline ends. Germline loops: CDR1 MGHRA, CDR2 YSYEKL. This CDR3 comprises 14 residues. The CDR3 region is CASSQDWGNTEAFF. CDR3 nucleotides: TGCGCCAGCAGCCAAGATTGGGGGAACACTGAAGCTTTCTTT.

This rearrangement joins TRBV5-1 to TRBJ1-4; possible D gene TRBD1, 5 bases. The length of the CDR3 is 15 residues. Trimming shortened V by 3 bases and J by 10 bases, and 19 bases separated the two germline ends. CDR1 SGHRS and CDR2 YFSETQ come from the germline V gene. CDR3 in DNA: TGCGCCAGCAGCTCACTACAGGCGCCGGAAGGAAAACTGTTTTTT. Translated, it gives CASSSLQAPEGKLFF. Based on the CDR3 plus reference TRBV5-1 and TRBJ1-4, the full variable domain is KAGVTQTPRYLIKTRGQQVTLSCSPISGHRSVSWYQQTPGQGLQFLFEYFSETQRNKGNFPGRFSGRQFSNSRSEMNVSTLELGDSALYLCASSSLQAPEGKLFFGSGTQLSVL.

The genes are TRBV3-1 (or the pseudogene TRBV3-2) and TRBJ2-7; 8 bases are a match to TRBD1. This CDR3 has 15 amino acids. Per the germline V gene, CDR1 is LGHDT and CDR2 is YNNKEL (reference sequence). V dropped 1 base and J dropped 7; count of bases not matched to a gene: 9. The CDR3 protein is CASSQVTRGQQEQYF. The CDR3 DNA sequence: TGTGCCAGCAGCCAAGTGACCAGGGGGCAGCAAGAGCAGTACTTC.